Below, 14 T cell receptor beta chains from the same sample are listed, as sequenced in a study of cytomegalovirus exposure and HLA in healthy donors. The PCR contained 60 Vbeta and 13 Jbeta primers. Measured with immunoSEQ multiplex PCR; TCRdb has only the in-frame clones, and not every one. This sample has under 200,000 clones, with approximately 80% found just once. The sequenced material came from PBMCs. Every receptor here comes from a man aged 50 to 59 in good health and CMV-seropositive.

The chain uses TRBV7-3 and TRBJ2-1; 7 bases agree with TRBD2. V lost 1 base, J lost 0 bases, and 3 bases stayed unmatched. Germline V gene lookup returns CDR1 SGHTA and CDR2 FQGTGA. CDR3 length: 16 amino acids. The CDR3 coding sequence is TGTGCCAGCAGCTTAAGGGGCGGGAGCTCCTACAATGAGCAGTTCTTC. Encoded protein: CASSLRGGSSYNEQFF.

The chain recombines TRBV19 with TRBJ2-6, with D possibly TRBD1 on 6 matching bases. Trimming stripped 6 bases from V and 0 bases from J, with 12 bases between. The CDR3 extends over 16 amino acids. Germline V gene lookup returns CDR1 LNHDA and CDR2 SQIVND (reference sequence). This CDR3 is CASRQTGFSGANVLTF. Here the CDR3 DNA reads TGTGCCAGTAGGCAAACAGGGTTCTCTGGGGCCAACGTCCTGACTTTC.

The chain recombines TRBV7-8 with TRBJ1-6, with 7 bases aligning to TRBD1. V dropped 5 bases and J dropped 9; count of bases not matched to a gene: 13. The germline CDR1 and CDR2 sequences are SGHVS and FQNEAQ. CDR3 size: 16 residues. CDR3 sequence (DNA): TGTGCCAGCAGCCCGCGGGACAGTTTTCCCCTTTCACCCCTCCACTTT. It encodes CASSPRDSFPLSPLHF. Complete variable domain (other parts from reference TRBV7-8 and TRBJ1-6): GAGVSQSPRYKVAKRGQDVALRCDPISGHVSLFWYQQALGQGPEFLTYFQNEAQLDKSGLPSDRFFAERPEGSVSTLKIQRTQQEDSAVYLCASSPRDSFPLSPLHFGNGTRLTVT.

The J gene is TRBJ2-1, the V gene TRBV15; 7 bases are a match to TRBD2. The V segment lost 6 bases and the J segment 10 bases; nucleotides outside the gene matches: 12. This CDR3 region has 14 residues. CDR1 and CDR2 (germline): LNHNV, YYDKDF (reference sequence). The chain's CDR3 is CATSAKRELMEQFF. CDR3 DNA: TGTGCCACCAGTGCTAAGCGGGAACTTATGGAGCAGTTCTTC.

CDR3 region: CASSLGRGTSYEQYF. The CDR3 nucleotides are TGTGCCAGCAGCTTAGGTCGGGGGACCTCGTACGAGCAGTACTTC. The V call is TRBV7-9, the J call TRBJ2-7; D may be TRBD2 (6 bases). The V gene's germline CDR1 is SEHNR and CDR2 FQNEAQ (reference sequence). The CDR3 loop spans 15 amino acids. Trimming shortened V by 1 base and J by 4 bases, and 14 bases separated the two germline ends.

The V and J genes are TRBV9 and TRBJ2-3, with 7 nucleotides matching TRBD1. Per the germline V gene, CDR1 is SGDLS and CDR2 is YYNGEE. J gave up 3 bases and V 4 bases, and 11 bases lay outside the gene matches. The CDR3 covers 16 residues. The CDR3: CASSSRQGQGTDTQYF. The CDR3 bases are TGTGCCAGCAGCTCTCGACAGGGCCAGGGGACAGATACGCAGTATTTT.

This clone occurred many times. The chain uses TRBV5-1 and TRBJ1-1; weak D call: TRBD1 (6 bases). This CDR3 has 18 amino acids. The germline V gene has CDR1 SGHRS and CDR2 YFSETQ. Trimming removed 4 bases at V and 0 bases at J, with 22 bases between. CDR3 coding DNA: TGCGCCAGCAGCCCTGAAGGTGGGGGCAGGGCTATGAACACTGAAGCTTTCTTT. Translated, it gives CASSPEGGGRAMNTEAFF.

The chain links TRBV25-1 to TRBJ1-1; D remains unclear. The CDR3 covers 17 residues. Trimming took 3 bases from V and 4 from J, leaving 21 bases between them. Germline assignment: CDR1 MGHDK and CDR2 SYGVNS. The CDR3: CASSDQSVVGSSTEAFF. CDR3 DNA sequence: TGTGCCAGCAGTGACCAGTCGGTTGTGGGGAGTAGCACTGAAGCTTTCTTT.

The CDR3 protein is CASSYRGGLYEQYF. The DNA for the CDR3 is TGTGCCAGCAGCTACCGCGGGGGACTCTACGAGCAGTACTTC. The rearrangement links TRBV7-8 to TRBJ2-7; 7 bases map to TRBD2. CDR3 length: 14 amino acids. Germline V CDR1 and CDR2: SGHVS, FQNEAQ. With 4 bases clipped from V and 3 bases from J, the junction kept 6 bases outside the gene matches.

The chain uses TRBV29-1 and TRBJ1-2; tentative D call: TRBD1 (5 bases). Germline CDR1 and CDR2: SQVTM and ANQGSEA. Trimming shortened V by 7 bases and J by 6 bases, and 24 bases separated the two germline ends. This CDR3 is 15 amino acids long. This chain's CDR3 is CSAWGGFANLNGYTF. The CDR3 nucleotides read TGCAGCGCCTGGGGGGGGTTTGCTAACTTGAATGGCTACACCTTC.

The rearrangement links TRBV5-1 to TRBJ2-3; TRBD1 might be the D (6 bases). Germline CDR1 is SGHRS and CDR2 is YFSETQ. There are 15 residues in the CDR3. V was clipped by 6 bases and J by 0 bases, with 14 bases between them. The CDR3 sequence: CASTPTGTSTDTQYF. Written as DNA, the CDR3 is TGCGCCAGCACCCCCACAGGGACCAGCACAGATACGCAGTATTTT. Drawing the rest from reference TRBV5-1 and TRBJ2-3, the complete variable domain is KAGVTQTPRYLIKTRGQQVTLSCSPISGHRSVSWYQQTPGQGLQFLFEYFSETQRNKGNFPGRFSGRQFSNSRSEMNVSTLELGDSALYLCASTPTGTSTDTQYFGPGTRLTVL.

V usage is TRBV2 and J usage is TRBJ1-3; the D gene is possibly TRBD1 (5 bases). The CDR3 length is 17 residues. Trimming shortened V by 4 bases and J by 0 bases, and 16 bases separated the two germline ends. The germline gives CDR1 SNHLY, CDR2 FYNNEI. The CDR3 DNA sequence: TGTGCCAGCAGTGGGGGCGGCCTCCAACACTCTGGAAACACCATATATTTT. This sequence encodes CASSGGGLQHSGNTIYF.

This rearrangement joins TRBV5-1 to TRBJ1-2; 10 positions match TRBD1. This CDR3 has 14 amino acids. Trimming took 3 bases from V and 2 from J; bases not matched to a gene: 1. The germline V gene encodes CDR1 SGHRS and CDR2 YFSETQ. For the CDR3, the DNA is TGCGCCAGCAGCTCGGGACAGGGGAACTATGGCTACACCTTC. As protein: CASSSGQGNYGYTF.

The chain uses TRBV19 and TRBJ1-2; D gene uncertain. Trimming left V 0 bases short and J 2 bases short, with 7 bases between. The CDR3 covers 14 residues. Germline CDR1 reads LNHDA; CDR2 reads SQIVND (reference sequence). The DNA for the CDR3 is TGTGCCAGTAGTATAGAGGCAGGAAACTATGGCTACACCTTC. Translating it yields CASSIEAGNYGYTF.